Listed below are T cell receptor beta chains from one sample, sequenced in a study of blood T cell repertoires in COVID-19. Sequencing was performed with immunoSEQ multiplex PCR; in TCRdb, only in-frame clones are kept and a portion is missing. The repertoire consists of some 120,000 clones, with around four fifths occurring once and the leading ten covering about 2.2%. The sequencing input was peripheral blood. The receptors were sampled from a man aged 30-40 years with acute or convalescent COVID-19. The CDR3 runs from the conserved cysteine through the conserved F or W. A D gene is named only where the DNA matches it firmly. The size field is filled for only some rows; it gives once, few, many or a size class.

J,D,V,size,CDR3,DNA
TRBJ2-7,TRBD2,TRBV4-2,-,CASSLLYLGLAGAYEQYF,TGTGCCAGCAGCCTTCTGTATCTGGGACTAGCGGGGGCCTACGAGCAGTACTTC
TRBJ2-2,TRBD1,TRBV19,-,CASTVTGAGELFF,TGTGCCAGCACAGTAACAGGGGCCGGGGAGCTGTTTTTT
TRBJ1-2,-,TRBV25-1,-,CASSETARGYGYTF,TGTGCCAGCAGTGAAACGGCCAGGGGCTATGGCTACACCTTC
TRBJ1-1,-,TRBV19,-,CASRDETGPNTEAFF,TGTGCCAGTAGAGACGAGACAGGACCGAACACTGAAGCTTTCTTT
TRBJ1-5,-,TRBV19,-,CASNVQGYSNQPQHF,TGTGCCAGTAATGTACAGGGATATAGCAATCAGCCCCAGCATTTT
TRBJ1-1,TRBD1,TRBV6-2/TRBV6-3,-,CASCRARGRMNTEAFF,TGTGCCAGCTGCCGGGCCAGGGGGCGTATGAACACTGAAGCTTTCTTT
TRBJ1-2,-,TRBV7-2,-,CASSLVGQVYGYTF,TGTGCCAGCAGCTTAGTTGGGCAGGTCTATGGCTACACCTTC
TRBJ2-3,TRBD2,TRBV2,-,CASSASSGAGYRTDTQYF,TGTGCCAGCAGTGCCTCTAGCGGGGCAGGTTATCGCACAGATACGCAGTATTTT
TRBJ1-2,-,TRBV4-2,-,CASSTEISGTKRGYTF,TGTGCCAGCAGCACCGAAATATCCGGGACAAAAAGAGGCTACACCTTC
TRBJ1-1,-,TRBV6-5,-,CASSYDSSRNTEAFF,TGTGCCAGCAGTTACGATTCTAGTCGGAACACTGAAGCTTTCTTT
TRBJ2-6,-,TRBV18,once,CASSPNQGGLPGANVLTF,TGTGCCAGCTCACCCAATCAGGGTGGTCTCCCTGGGGCCAACGTCCTGACTTTC
TRBJ2-1,TRBD2,TRBV10-3,-,CAISVRREDAYNEQFF,TGTGCCATCAGTGTCAGGCGGGAGGACGCCTACAATGAGCAGTTCTTC
TRBJ1-3,-,TRBV7-9,-,CASRPEQGVKGNTIYF,TGTGCCAGCAGACCCGAACAGGGTGTCAAAGGAAACACCATATATTTT
TRBJ2-5,-,TRBV6-6,-,CASSYSEGRGTQYF,TGTGCCAGCAGTTATTCGGAGGGGAGAGGGACCCAGTACTTC
TRBJ2-2,-,TRBV30,-,CAWSVGDRLSKNTGELFF,TGTGCCTGGAGTGTAGGCGACAGGCTTTCTAAGAACACCGGGGAGCTGTTTTTT
TRBJ2-5,-,TRBV30,-,CAWSVPVSGGRETQYF,TGTGCCTGGAGTGTTCCAGTTTCGGGGGGCAGAGAGACCCAGTACTTC
TRBJ2-1,TRBD2,TRBV3-1/TRBV3-2,few,CASSQLAGDNEQFF,TGTGCCAGCAGCCAACTAGCGGGGGACAATGAGCAGTTCTTC
TRBJ2-1,TRBD2,TRBV6-4,-,CASSDGGGGYNEQFF,TGTGCCAGCAGTGACGGTGGCGGGGGGTACAATGAGCAGTTCTTC
TRBJ1-4,-,TRBV7-9,-,CASSSTGVNEKLFF,TGTGCCAGCAGCTCGACAGGAGTTAATGAAAAACTGTTTTTT
TRBJ2-7,-,TRBV6-2/TRBV6-3,once,CASSYRRGGQAYEQYF,TGTGCCAGCAGTTACCGTCGTGGAGGGCAGGCCTACGAGCAGTACTTC
TRBJ2-1,-,TRBV5-1,-,CASSFRGDYNEQFF,TGCGCCAGCAGCTTCAGGGGGGACTACAATGAGCAGTTCTTC
TRBJ2-5,-,TRBV5-1,-,CASISEPQETQYF,TGCGCCAGCATTTCGGAGCCCCAAGAGACCCAGTACTTC
TRBJ2-1,-,TRBV5-1,-,CASSLGPPGRSSLYNEQFF,TGCGCCAGCAGCTTGGGCCCCCCAGGGAGGAGTAGCCTTTACAATGAGCAGTTCTTC
TRBJ1-1,-,TRBV15,-,CATSYSSQNTEAFF,TGTGCCACCAGCTATTCGTCACAGAACACTGAAGCTTTCTTT
TRBJ2-1,-,TRBV6-5,-,CASAISAYNEQFF,TGTGCCAGCGCTATAAGCGCCTACAATGAGCAGTTCTTC
TRBJ2-1,-,TRBV4-3,once,CASSQELNSGEQFF,TGCGCCAGCAGCCAAGAGCTTAACAGCGGGGAGCAGTTCTTC
TRBJ1-2,TRBD1,TRBV7-9,-,CASSKGGGRGWSGYTF,TGTGCCAGCAGCAAGGGAGGCGGCAGGGGGTGGAGTGGCTACACCTTC
TRBJ1-2,TRBD1,TRBV7-2,-,CAGAPGTAGGYTF,TGTGCCGGGGCACCCGGGACAGCGGGTGGCTACACCTTC
TRBJ1-4,TRBD1,TRBV6-1,-,CAGARQGGNEKLFF,TGTGCCGGTGCGAGACAGGGAGGTAATGAAAAACTGTTTTTT